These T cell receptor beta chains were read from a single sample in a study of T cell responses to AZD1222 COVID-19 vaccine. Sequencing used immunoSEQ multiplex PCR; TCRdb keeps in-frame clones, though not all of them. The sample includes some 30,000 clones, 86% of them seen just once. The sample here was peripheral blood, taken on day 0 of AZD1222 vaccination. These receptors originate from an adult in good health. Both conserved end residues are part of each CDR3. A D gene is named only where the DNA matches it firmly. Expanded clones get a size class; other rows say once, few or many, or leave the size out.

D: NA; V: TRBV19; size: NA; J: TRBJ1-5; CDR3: CASSRRPISINQPQHF; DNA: TGTGCCAGTAGTCGGAGACCGATCTCGATCAATCAGCCCCAGCATTTT
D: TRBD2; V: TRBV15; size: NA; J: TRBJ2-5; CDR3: CATSRVASGETQYF; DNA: TGTGCCACCAGCAGAGTGGCTAGCGGAGAGACCCAGTACTTC
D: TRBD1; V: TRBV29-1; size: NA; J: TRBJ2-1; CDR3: CSVEAPDRSSYNEQFF; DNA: TGCAGCGTTGAAGCCCCGGACAGGAGCTCCTACAATGAGCAGTTCTTC
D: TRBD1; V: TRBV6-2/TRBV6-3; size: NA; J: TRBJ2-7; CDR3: CASSSRTGSYEQYF; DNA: TGTGCCAGCAGTTCCAGGACAGGGTCCTACGAGCAGTACTTC
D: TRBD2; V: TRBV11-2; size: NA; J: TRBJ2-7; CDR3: CASSELAGSYEQYF; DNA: TGTGCCAGCAGCGAACTAGCGGGATCCTACGAGCAGTACTTC
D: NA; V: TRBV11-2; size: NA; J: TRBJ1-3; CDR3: CASRNQGSGNTIYF; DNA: TGTGCCAGCAGGAATCAGGGTTCTGGAAACACCATATATTTT
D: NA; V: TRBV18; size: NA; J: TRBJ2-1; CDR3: CASSPLRGSYNEQFF; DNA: TGTGCCAGCTCACCCTTAAGGGGGTCCTACAATGAGCAGTTCTTC
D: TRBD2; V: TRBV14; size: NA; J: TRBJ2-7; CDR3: CASSYTWERGIYEQYF; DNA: TGTGCCAGCAGCTATACGTGGGAGCGGGGGATCTACGAGCAGTACTTC
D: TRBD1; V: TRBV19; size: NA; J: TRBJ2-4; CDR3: CASSPGQGMSSKNIQYF; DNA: TGTGCCAGTAGTCCAGGACAGGGGATGAGTTCCAAAAACATTCAGTACTTC
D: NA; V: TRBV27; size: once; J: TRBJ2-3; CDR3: CATRRGNTDTQYF; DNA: TGTGCCACCCGGAGGGGCAACACAGATACGCAGTATTTT
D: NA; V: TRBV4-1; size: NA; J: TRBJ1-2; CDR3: CASSQDRVALGGYTF; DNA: TGCGCCAGCAGCCAAGATCGGGTGGCCCTGGGGGGCTACACCTTC
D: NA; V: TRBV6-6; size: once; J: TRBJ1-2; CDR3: CASSYADSYGYTF; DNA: TGTGCCAGCAGTTACGCCGACAGTTATGGCTACACCTTC
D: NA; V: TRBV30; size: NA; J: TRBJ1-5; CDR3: CAWSEGLGNQPQHF; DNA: TGTGCCTGGAGTGAGGGTCTTGGCAATCAGCCCCAGCATTTT
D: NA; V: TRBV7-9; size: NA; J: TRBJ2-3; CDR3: CASSPGTDTQYF; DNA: TGTGCCAGTAGCCCGGGGACAGATACGCAGTATTTT
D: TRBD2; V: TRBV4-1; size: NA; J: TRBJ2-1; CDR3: CASSQTPSVTSGGWGFF; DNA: TGCGCCAGCAGCCAAACCCCCTCCGTGACTAGCGGGGGGTGGGGGTTCTTC
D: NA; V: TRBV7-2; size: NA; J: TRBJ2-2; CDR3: CASSSLADNTGELFF; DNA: TGTGCCAGCAGCTCCCTAGCCGATAACACCGGGGAGCTGTTTTTT
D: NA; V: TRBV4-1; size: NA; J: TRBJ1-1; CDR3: CASSSPGYTEAFF; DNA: TGCGCCAGCAGCTCCCCTGGGTACACTGAAGCTTTCTTT
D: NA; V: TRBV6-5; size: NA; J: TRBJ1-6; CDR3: CASSLGGDNSPLHF; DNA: TGTGCCAGCAGTCTAGGGGGAGATAATTCACCCCTCCACTTT
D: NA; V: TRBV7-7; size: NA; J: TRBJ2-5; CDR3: CASSLGQQETQYF; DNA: TGTGCTAGCAGCTTAGGCCAGCAAGAGACCCAGTACTTC
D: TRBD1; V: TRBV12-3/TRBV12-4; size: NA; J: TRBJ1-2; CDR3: CASRTGGHGYTF; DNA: TGTGCCAGCAGAACAGGGGGTCATGGCTACACCTTC
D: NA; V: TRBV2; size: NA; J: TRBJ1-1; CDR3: CASSLTENTEAFF; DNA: TGTGCCAGCAGTTTGACGGAGAACACTGAAGCTTTCTTT
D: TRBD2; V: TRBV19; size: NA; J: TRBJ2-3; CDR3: CASSISSGFTDTQYF; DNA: TGTGCCAGTAGTATCTCTAGCGGATTCACAGATACGCAGTATTTT
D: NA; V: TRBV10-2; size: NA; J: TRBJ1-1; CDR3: CASGLSRAEAFF; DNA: TGCGCCAGCGGCCTTTCAAGGGCTGAAGCTTTCTTT
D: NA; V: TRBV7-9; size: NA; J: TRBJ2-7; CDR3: CASSSGATEQYF; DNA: TGTGCCAGCAGCTCCGGAGCAACGGAGCAGTACTTC
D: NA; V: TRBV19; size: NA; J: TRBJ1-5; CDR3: CASGELGGKGVNQPQHF; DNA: TGTGCCAGTGGCGAGCTAGGGGGGAAAGGCGTCAATCAGCCCCAGCATTTT
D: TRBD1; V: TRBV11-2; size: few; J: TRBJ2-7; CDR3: CASSRIRGTGPYEQYF; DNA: TGTGCCAGCAGCCGAATAAGGGGGACAGGGCCCTACGAGCAGTACTTC
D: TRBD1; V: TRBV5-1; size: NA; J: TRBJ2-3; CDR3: CASSLGQGVADTQYF; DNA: TGCGCCAGCAGCTTGGGCCAGGGGGTCGCAGATACGCAGTATTTT
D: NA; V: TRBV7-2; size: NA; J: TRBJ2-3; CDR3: CASSLESGAGADTQYF; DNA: TGTGCCAGCAGCTTAGAATCCGGGGCTGGGGCAGATACGCAGTATTTT
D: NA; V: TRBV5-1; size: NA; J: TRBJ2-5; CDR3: CASSLAYQETQYF; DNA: TGCGCCAGCAGCTTAGCGTACCAAGAGACCCAGTACTTC
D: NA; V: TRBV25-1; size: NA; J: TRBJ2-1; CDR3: CASSEFGDNEQFF; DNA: TGTGCCAGCAGTGAATTTGGGGACAATGAGCAGTTCTTC
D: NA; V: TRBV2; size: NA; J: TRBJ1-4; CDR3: CASSEAPKGKLFF; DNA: TGTGCCAGCAGTGAAGCCCCCAAGGGAAAACTGTTTTTT
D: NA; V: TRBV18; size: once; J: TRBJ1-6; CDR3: CASSPQGPNSPLHF; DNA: TGTGCCAGCTCACCACAGGGTCCAAATTCACCCCTCCACTTT
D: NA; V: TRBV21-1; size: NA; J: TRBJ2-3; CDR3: CASSKALASGRCGTDTQYF; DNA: TGTGCCAGCAGCAAAGCATTGGCTAGCGGGAGGTGTGGCACAGATACGCAGTATTTT
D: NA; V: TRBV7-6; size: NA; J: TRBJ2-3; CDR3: CASSLARGLRTDTQYF; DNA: TGTGCCAGCAGCTTAGCGAGGGGACTCCGCACAGATACGCAGTATTTT
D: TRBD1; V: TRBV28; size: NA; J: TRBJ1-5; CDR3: CASRYGQGINQPQHF; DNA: TGTGCCAGCCGCTACGGACAGGGTATCAATCAGCCCCAGCATTTT
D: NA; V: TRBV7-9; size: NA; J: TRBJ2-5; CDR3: CASSLVISRTQYF; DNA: TGTGCCAGCAGCTTAGTCATTTCCAGGACCCAGTACTTC
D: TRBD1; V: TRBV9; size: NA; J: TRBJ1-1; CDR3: CASSAQGANEAFF; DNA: TGTGCCAGCAGCGCACAGGGGGCGAATGAAGCTTTCTTT
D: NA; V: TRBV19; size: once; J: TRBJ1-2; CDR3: CASSVGTTKGYTF; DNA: TGTGCCAGTAGCGTCGGGACAACTAAGGGCTACACCTTC
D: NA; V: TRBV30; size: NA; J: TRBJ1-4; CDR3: CAWTPGGFEKLFF; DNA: TGTGCCTGGACCCCTGGGGGGTTTGAAAAACTGTTTTTT
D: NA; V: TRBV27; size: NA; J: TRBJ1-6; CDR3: CASSSTAGPNSPLHF; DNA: TGTGCCAGCAGTTCCACGGCGGGCCCCAATTCACCCCTCCACTTT